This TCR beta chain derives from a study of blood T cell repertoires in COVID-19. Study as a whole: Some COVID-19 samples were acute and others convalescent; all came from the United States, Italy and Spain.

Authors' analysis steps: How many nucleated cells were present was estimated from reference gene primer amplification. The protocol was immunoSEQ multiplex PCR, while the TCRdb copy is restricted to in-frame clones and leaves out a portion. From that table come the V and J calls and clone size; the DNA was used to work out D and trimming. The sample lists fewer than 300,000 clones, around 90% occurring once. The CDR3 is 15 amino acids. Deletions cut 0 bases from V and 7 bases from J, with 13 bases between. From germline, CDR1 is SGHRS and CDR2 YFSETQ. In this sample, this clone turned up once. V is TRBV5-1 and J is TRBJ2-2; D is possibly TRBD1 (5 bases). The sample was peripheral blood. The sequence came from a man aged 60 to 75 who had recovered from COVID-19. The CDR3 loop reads CASSLVRDKGGELFF. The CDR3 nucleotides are TGCGCCAGCAGCTTGGTCAGGGATAAGGGCGGGGAGCTGTTTTTT.